This T cell receptor (beta chain) was observed in a study of follicular helper T cells after annual influenza vaccination. Study summary: Blood was drawn on days 0, 7 and 28 after vaccination. Across the 2013-2014, 2014-2015 and 2015-2016 vaccination seasons, some subjects were resampled.

There are 13 residues in the CDR3. CDR1 and CDR2 (germline): SQVTM, ANQGSEA. V lost 4 bases and J lost 4, with 13 bases in between. Regarding time point: 2015-2016 season, 7 days after influenza vaccination. The data were produced by immunoSEQ multiplex PCR, yet TCRdb's version contains in-frame clones alone and is incomplete. The sample lists roughly 7,000 clones, less than 90% occurring once. The rearrangement uses TRBV29-1 and TRBJ1-1; D not resolved. The source was CXCR5- memory CD4+ T cells sorted from blood, collected 7 days after influenza vaccination. The sequence was obtained from an adult who received the influenza vaccine. CDR3 nucleotide sequence: TGCAGCGTTGTCAGATCCCGGGGCACTGAAGCTTTCTTT. Translated, it gives CSVVRSRGTEAFF.